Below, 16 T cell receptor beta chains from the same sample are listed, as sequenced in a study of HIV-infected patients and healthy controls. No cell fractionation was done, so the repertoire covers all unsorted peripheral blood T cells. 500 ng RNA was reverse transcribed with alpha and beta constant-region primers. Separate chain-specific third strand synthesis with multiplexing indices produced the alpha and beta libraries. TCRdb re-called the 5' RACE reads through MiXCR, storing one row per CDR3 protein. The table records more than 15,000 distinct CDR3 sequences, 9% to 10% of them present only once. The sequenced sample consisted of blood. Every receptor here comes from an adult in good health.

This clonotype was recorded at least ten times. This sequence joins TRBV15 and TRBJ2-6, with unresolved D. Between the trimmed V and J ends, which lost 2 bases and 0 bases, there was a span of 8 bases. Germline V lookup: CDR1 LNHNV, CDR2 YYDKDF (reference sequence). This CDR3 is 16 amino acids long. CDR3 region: CATSRSTHSGANVLTF. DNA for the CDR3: TGTGCCACCAGCAGATCGACCCACTCTGGGGCCAACGTCCTGACTTTC.

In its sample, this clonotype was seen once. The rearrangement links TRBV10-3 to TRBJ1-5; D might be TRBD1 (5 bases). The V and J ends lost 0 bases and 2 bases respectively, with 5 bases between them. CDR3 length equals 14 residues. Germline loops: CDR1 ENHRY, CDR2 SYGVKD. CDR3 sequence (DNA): TGTGCCATCAGTGAGTCGGGGGGCAATCAGCCCCAGCATTTT. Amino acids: CAISESGGNQPQHF.

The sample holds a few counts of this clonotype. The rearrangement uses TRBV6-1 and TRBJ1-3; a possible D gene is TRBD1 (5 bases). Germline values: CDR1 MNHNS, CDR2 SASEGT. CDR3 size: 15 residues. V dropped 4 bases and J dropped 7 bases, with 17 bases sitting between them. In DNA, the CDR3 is TGTGCCAGCAGTGGGACACTCTATCTTGGGAACACCATATATTTT. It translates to CASSGTLYLGNTIYF.

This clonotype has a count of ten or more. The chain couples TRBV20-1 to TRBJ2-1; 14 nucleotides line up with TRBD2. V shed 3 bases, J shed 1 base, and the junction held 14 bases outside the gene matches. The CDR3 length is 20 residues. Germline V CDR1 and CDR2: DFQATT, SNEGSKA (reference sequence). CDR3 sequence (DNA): TGCAGTGCTAGGAGGCGGGGACTAGCGGGAGCCGTCGTGTCCTACAATGAGCAGTTCTTC. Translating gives CSARRRGLAGAVVSYNEQFF.

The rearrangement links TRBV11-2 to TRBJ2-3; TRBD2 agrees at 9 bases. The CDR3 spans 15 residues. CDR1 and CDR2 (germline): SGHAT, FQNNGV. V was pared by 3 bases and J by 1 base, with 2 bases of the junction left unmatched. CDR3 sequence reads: CASSLWTSGTDTQYF. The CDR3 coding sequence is TGTGCCAGCAGCTTGTGGACTAGCGGCACAGATACGCAGTATTTT.

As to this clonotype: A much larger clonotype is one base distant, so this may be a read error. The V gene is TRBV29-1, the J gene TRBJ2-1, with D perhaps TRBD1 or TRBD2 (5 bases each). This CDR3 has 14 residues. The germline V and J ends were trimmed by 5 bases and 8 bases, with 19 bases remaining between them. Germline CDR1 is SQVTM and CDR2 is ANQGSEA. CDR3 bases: TGCAGCGTTTGTCGGGACGTCCCTGGCCATGAGCAGTTCTTC. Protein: CSVCRDVPGHEQFF.

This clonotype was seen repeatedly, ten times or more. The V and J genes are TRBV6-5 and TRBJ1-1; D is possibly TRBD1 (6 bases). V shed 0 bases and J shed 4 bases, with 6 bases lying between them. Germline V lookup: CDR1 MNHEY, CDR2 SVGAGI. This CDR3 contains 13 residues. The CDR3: CASSYSDSTEAFF. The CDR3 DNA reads TGTGCCAGCAGTTACTCGGACAGCACTGAAGCTTTCTTT.

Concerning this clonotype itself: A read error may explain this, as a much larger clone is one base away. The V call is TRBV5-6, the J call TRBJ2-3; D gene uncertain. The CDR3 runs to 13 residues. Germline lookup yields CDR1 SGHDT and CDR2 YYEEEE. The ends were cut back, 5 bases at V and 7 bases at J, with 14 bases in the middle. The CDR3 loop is CASRLGRANTQYF. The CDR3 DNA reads TGTGCCAGCAGATTAGGTAGAGCGAATACGCAGTATTTT.

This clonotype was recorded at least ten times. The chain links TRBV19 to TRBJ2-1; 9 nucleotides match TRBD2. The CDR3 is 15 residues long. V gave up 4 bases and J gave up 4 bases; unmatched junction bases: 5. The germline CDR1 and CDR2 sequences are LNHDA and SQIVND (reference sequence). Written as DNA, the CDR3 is TGTGCCAGTAGTACCACTAGCGGGTCTTACAATGAGCAGTTCTTC. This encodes CASSTTSGSYNEQFF. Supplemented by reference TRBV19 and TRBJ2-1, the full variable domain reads DGGITQSPKYLFRKEGQNVTLSCEQNLNHDAMYWYRQDPGQGLRLIYYSQIVNDFQKGDIAEGYSVSREKKESFPLTVTSAQKNPTAFYLCASSTTSGSYNEQFFGPGTRLTVL.

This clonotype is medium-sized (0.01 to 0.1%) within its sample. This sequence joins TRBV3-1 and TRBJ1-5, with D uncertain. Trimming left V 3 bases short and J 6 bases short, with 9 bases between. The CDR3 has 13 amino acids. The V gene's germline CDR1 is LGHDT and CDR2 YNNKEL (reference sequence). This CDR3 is CASSQTLGQPQHF. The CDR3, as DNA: TGTGCCAGCAGCCAGACCCTAGGTCAGCCCCAGCATTTT.

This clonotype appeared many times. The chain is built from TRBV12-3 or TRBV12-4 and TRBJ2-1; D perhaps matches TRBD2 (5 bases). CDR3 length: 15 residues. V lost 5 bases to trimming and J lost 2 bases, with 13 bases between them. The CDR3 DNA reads TGTGCCAGCAGTACCTCTAGCACTACCTACAATGAGCAGTTCTTC. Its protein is CASSTSSTTYNEQFF.

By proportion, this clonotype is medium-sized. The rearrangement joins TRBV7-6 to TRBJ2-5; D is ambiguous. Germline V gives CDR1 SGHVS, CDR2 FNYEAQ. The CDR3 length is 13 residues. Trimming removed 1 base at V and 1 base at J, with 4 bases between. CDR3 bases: TGTGCCAGCAGCTTAGGTCCCCAAGAGACCCAGTACTTC. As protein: CASSLGPQETQYF. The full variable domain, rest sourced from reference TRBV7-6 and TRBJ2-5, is GAGVSQSPRYKVTKRGQDVALRCDPISGHVSLYWYRQALGQGPEFLTYFNYEAQQDKSGLPNDRFSAERPEGSISTLTIQRTEQRDSAMYRCASSLGPQETQYFGPGTRLLVL.

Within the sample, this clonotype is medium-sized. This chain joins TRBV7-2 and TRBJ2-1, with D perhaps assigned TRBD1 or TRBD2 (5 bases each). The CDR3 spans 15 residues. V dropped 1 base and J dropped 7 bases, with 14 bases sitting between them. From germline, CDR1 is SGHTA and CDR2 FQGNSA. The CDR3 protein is CASSLGGTARNEQFF. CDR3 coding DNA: TGTGCCAGCAGCTTAGGAGGGACCGCGCGGAATGAGCAGTTCTTC.

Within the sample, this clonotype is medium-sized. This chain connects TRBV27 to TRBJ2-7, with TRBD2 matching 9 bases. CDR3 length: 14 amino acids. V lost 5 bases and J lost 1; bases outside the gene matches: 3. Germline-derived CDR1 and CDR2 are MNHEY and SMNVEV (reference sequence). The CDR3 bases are TGTGCCAGCAGTCTGCTAGCGGGGTCCTACGAGCAGTACTTC. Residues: CASSLLAGSYEQYF.

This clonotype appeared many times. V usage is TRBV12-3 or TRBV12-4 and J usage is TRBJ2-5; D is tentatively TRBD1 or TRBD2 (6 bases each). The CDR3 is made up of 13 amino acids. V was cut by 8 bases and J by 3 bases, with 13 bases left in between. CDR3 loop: CASCGTKEETQYF. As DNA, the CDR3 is TGTGCCAGCTGCGGGACAAAAGAAGAGACCCAGTACTTC.

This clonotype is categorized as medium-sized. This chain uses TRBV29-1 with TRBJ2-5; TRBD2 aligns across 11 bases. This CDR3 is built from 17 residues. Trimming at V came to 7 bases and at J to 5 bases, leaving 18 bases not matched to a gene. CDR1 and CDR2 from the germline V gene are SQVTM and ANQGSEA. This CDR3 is CSAPVVVAGGPVETQYF. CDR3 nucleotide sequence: TGCAGCGCCCCGGTGGTAGTAGCGGGAGGGCCAGTGGAGACCCAGTACTTC.